These 18 T cell receptor beta chains came from one sample sequenced in a study of cytomegalovirus exposure and HLA in healthy donors. This PCR relied on a set of 60 Vbeta primers and 13 Jbeta primers. Using immunoSEQ multiplex PCR, the repertoire was profiled, and TCRdb retains in-frame clones only, with some absent. The sample contains 170,000 or so clones, 70% to 85% of which appear only once. The sample taken for sequencing was PBMCs. These receptors all stem from a woman aged 30 to 39 in good health and CMV-seropositive.

The J gene is TRBJ2-5, the V gene TRBV13, with no clear D. Trimming removed 2 bases at V and 5 bases at J, with 15 bases between. CDR3 length: 15 residues. Looked up from germline, CDR1 is PRHDT and CDR2 is FYEKMQ (reference sequence). CDR3 amino acids: CASSLNGLMMETQYF. CDR3 coding DNA: TGTGCCAGCAGCTTAAACGGTCTCATGATGGAGACCCAGTACTTC.

This chain uses TRBV6-6 with TRBJ2-7; TRBD2 might be the D (6 bases). This CDR3 contains 15 residues. V shed 5 bases and J shed 2 bases, with 16 bases lying between them. Germline CDR1 MNHNY, CDR2 SVGAGI (reference sequence). The CDR3 region is CASSAVGLTTYEQYF. Written as DNA, the CDR3 is TGTGCCAGCAGTGCTGTGGGACTGACGACCTACGAGCAGTACTTC.

This rearrangement joins TRBV27 to TRBJ2-3; 7 positions match TRBD2. This CDR3 has 16 amino acids. Germline V gene data show CDR1 as MNHEY and CDR2 as SMNVEV (reference sequence). V dropped 6 bases and J dropped 2; count of bases not matched to a gene: 11. DNA for the CDR3: TGTGCCAGCAGATCCGATAGGGCGGGAGTCACAGATACGCAGTATTTT. It yields the protein CASRSDRAGVTDTQYF.

The chain has TRBV28 and TRBJ1-1, with unresolved D. The length of the CDR3 is 16 residues. The V end lost 2 bases, the J end lost 1 base, and 14 bases lay between the germline ends. CDR1 and CDR2 from the germline V gene are MDHEN and SYDVKM. The CDR3 DNA follows: TGTGCCAGCAGTTTAAAGGCGGGCCGGGAGAACACTGAAGCTTTCTTT. This sequence encodes CASSLKAGRENTEAFF.

This chain joins TRBV7-6 and TRBJ2-7; the match to TRBD2 covers 10 bases. V lost 5 bases, J lost 3 bases, and 7 bases stayed unmatched. The V gene's germline CDR1 is SGHVS and CDR2 FNYEAQ. This CDR3 contains 15 residues. CDR3 DNA sequence: TGTGCCAGCAGCCCGCGGACTAGCGGACACTACGAGCAGTACTTC. Its protein product is CASSPRTSGHYEQYF.

This clone has just a few counts. The V call is TRBV15, the J call TRBJ2-1, with TRBD2 identical over 13 bases. CDR1 is LNHNV, CDR2 YYDKDF, per germline (reference sequence). This CDR3 comprises 16 residues. Trimming at V came to 5 bases and at J to 8 bases, leaving 9 bases not matched to a gene. CDR3 in amino acids: CATSGGLAGMGYEQFF. As DNA, the CDR3 is TGTGCCACCAGCGGGGGACTAGCGGGAATGGGGTATGAGCAGTTCTTC.

The chain employs TRBV30 and TRBJ2-1; a weak D match, TRBD1 (6 bases). V gave up 8 bases and J gave up 1 base, with 21 bases separating them. CDR1 and CDR2 from the germline V gene are GTSNPN and SVGIG (reference sequence). CDR3 length: 16 residues. The CDR3 DNA follows: TGTGCCGGATCTACAATGGACAGCCTTTCCTACAATGAGCAGTTCTTC. The encoded protein is CAGSTMDSLSYNEQFF.

The rearrangement uses TRBV7-9 and TRBJ2-3; D is ambiguous. Germline V gene data show CDR1 as SEHNR and CDR2 as FQNEAQ (reference sequence). V lost 3 bases, J lost 2 bases, and 18 bases lay in between. There are 17 residues in the CDR3. The CDR3 bases are TGTGCCAGCAGCTTCCCTCTTACTACCAGTAACACAGATACGCAGTATTTT. Translating it yields CASSFPLTTSNTDTQYF.

This clone has only one observation. This rearrangement joins TRBV11-2 to TRBJ2-1; 7 bases are a match to TRBD2. This CDR3 spans 15 amino acids. The V gene's germline CDR1 is SGHAT and CDR2 FQNNGV. Trimming took 5 bases from V and 0 from J; bases not matched to a gene: 4. CDR3 loop: CASSAGTTSYNEQFF. In DNA form, the CDR3 reads TGTGCCAGCAGCGCCGGGACTACCTCCTACAATGAGCAGTTCTTC.

The chain has TRBV18 and TRBJ1-1; D is unclear. Germline values: CDR1 KGHSH, CDR2 LQKENI. Trimming removed 2 bases at V and 4 bases at J, with 8 bases between. The CDR3 spans 13 residues. This CDR3 reads CASSPRAGTEAFF. In DNA, the CDR3 is TGTGCCAGCTCACCAAGAGCTGGCACTGAAGCTTTCTTT.

V usage is TRBV25-1 and J usage is TRBJ2-5, with TRBD1 matching over 7 bases. CDR1 and CDR2 from the germline V gene are MGHDK and SYGVNS. The CDR3 is 13 amino acids. The trim removed 7 bases at V and 2 bases at J, leaving 4 bases unmatched. The DNA for the CDR3 is TGTGCCAGCAATCGACAGGGTCAAGAGACCCAGTACTTC. Its protein product is CASNRQGQETQYF.

This rearrangement joins TRBV30 to TRBJ2-1; TRBD2 aligns across 10 bases. The CDR3 has 14 residues. The trim removed 3 bases at V and 7 bases at J, leaving 6 bases unmatched. CDR1 is GTSNPN and CDR2 is SVGIG in the germline V gene (reference sequence). This CDR3 reads CAWRKSGRANEQFF. CDR3 DNA: TGTGCCTGGAGGAAGAGCGGGAGGGCTAATGAGCAGTTCTTC.

V usage is TRBV9 and J usage is TRBJ2-1; D is uncertain. The CDR3 covers 14 residues. Germline values: CDR1 SGDLS, CDR2 YYNGEE. V gave up 3 bases and J gave up 7 bases, with 14 bases separating them. The CDR3 DNA follows: TGTGCCAGCAGCGCCCCGATCCGGGTGAATGAGCAGTTCTTC. Translated, it gives CASSAPIRVNEQFF.

The chain combines TRBV28 with TRBJ2-3; D gene uncertain. The germline gives CDR1 MDHEN, CDR2 SYDVKM. CDR3 size: 15 residues. V gave up 2 bases and J gave up 0 bases, with 9 bases separating them. Here the CDR3 reads CASSLGQSSTDTQYF. The CDR3 coding sequence is TGTGCCAGCAGTTTAGGGCAGTCTAGCACAGATACGCAGTATTTT.

V is TRBV19 and J is TRBJ2-7; TRBD2 is a possible D gene (5 bases). The CDR3 length is 16 residues. CDR1 and CDR2 from the germline V gene are LNHDA and SQIVND (reference sequence). V gave up 3 bases and J gave up 1 base, with 16 bases separating them. CDR3 residues: CASSIDGQRLSYEQYF. The CDR3 DNA reads TGTGCCAGTAGTATTGATGGGCAGCGGCTTTCCTACGAGCAGTACTTC.

This clone came up a few times. V is TRBV5-4 and J is TRBJ1-2; TRBD1 agrees at 9 bases. CDR3 length: 14 amino acids. V lost 3 bases, J lost 3 bases, and 3 bases stayed unmatched. CDR1 is SGHNT, CDR2 YYREEE, per germline (reference sequence). The CDR3 DNA is TGTGCCAGCAGCTCTGGACAGGGGTACTATGGCTACACCTTC. It encodes CASSSGQGYYGYTF.

This clone was picked up one time. J is TRBJ1-2 and V is TRBV21-1. TRBV21-1 is a pseudogene. The CDR3 covers 14 residues. As DNA, the CDR3 is TGTGCCAGCAGCAAAGCGCCCCCTTCGAGGGGCTACACCTTC. Encoded protein: CASSKAPPSRGYTF.

This chain connects TRBV5-1 to TRBJ1-1, with 11 bases aligning to TRBD1. Trimming removed 4 bases from V and 4 bases from J; junction bases left unmatched: 12. The CDR3 length is 17 residues. The germline V gene has CDR1 SGHRS and CDR2 YFSETQ. CDR3 coding DNA: TGCGCCAGCAGCCCCGGGACAGGGGGGAAAGAGGGCACTGAAGCTTTCTTT. Its translation is CASSPGTGGKEGTEAFF.